A single sample is the source of the 5 T cell receptor beta chains below, sequenced in a study of identical twins. Using its own MiXCR run on the 5' RACE reads, TCRdb lists one record per CDR3 protein. The sample lists some 660,000 distinct CDR3 sequences, under 9% seen once, with 0.75% to 1% in the top ten. The same specimen was also included in a second study, on yellow fever vaccine responses in identical twins.

The specimen sequenced was PBMCs. The source is a woman aged 18-29 years in good health.

The genes are TRBV12-3 or TRBV12-4 and TRBJ2-5; 7 positions agree with TRBD1. With V trimmed by 8 bases and J by 2 bases, 11 bases remained unmatched. The CDR3 length is 15 residues. This chain's CDR3 is CASGRDRRLQETQYF. In DNA, the CDR3 is TGTGCCAGCGGCCGGGACAGACGTCTTCAAGAGACCCAGTACTTC.

This chain links TRBV20-1 with TRBJ1-2, with TRBD1 as a possible D gene (5 bases). V lost 5 bases to trimming and J lost 0 bases, with 10 bases between them. The CDR3 is made up of 13 amino acids. Germline CDR1 is DFQATT and CDR2 is SNEGSKA (reference sequence). CDR3 sequence: CSALDRANYGYTF. The CDR3 DNA reads as TGCAGTGCTCTTGACAGAGCTAACTATGGCTACACCTTC.

The V and J genes are TRBV7-9 and TRBJ2-7; perhaps TRBD1 as D (7 bases). Germline V gene data show CDR1 as SEHNR and CDR2 as FQNEAQ (reference sequence). The V end was cut by 3 bases, the J end by 5 bases, with 17 bases between. The CDR3 loop spans 15 amino acids. For the CDR3, the DNA is TGTGCCAGCAGCTTGGGGGGACAGCCTCGGAACGAGCAGTACTTC. Translated: CASSLGGQPRNEQYF.

This chain connects TRBV13 to TRBJ2-1; D not certain. Trimming left V 4 bases short and J 4 bases short, with 11 bases between. Germline V gene data show CDR1 as PRHDT and CDR2 as FYEKMQ (reference sequence). The CDR3 has 14 amino acids. The CDR3 is CASSSFTAYNEQFF. The DNA for the CDR3 is TGTGCCAGCAGCTCCTTTACAGCGTACAATGAGCAGTTCTTC.

The rearrangement links TRBV4-3 to TRBJ2-2, with 9 bases identical to TRBD1. In germline, CDR1 is LGHNA, CDR2 YSLEER. The junction had 7 bases not matched to a gene; V was cut back by 1 base and J by 7 bases. This CDR3 has 16 amino acids. The CDR3 spells CASSQGGTGFVGELFF. CDR3 coding DNA: TGCGCCAGCAGCCAAGGTGGGACAGGGTTCGTCGGGGAGCTGTTTTTT.